These 24 T cell receptor beta chains were sequenced from one sample in a study of Ad26.COV2.S vaccination and SARS-CoV-2 variants. The treatment denotes: some 20 received Ad26.COV2.S at low or high dose, single or two shots; a few received placebo; per-sample allocation not given. Collection of the samples took place on day 63 after the first injection of vaccine or placebo. This table comes from immunoSEQ multiplex PCR, and its TCRdb copy is limited to in-frame clones, with some not included. Of 500,000 or so clones in the sample, 85% to 90% were seen once. The source was peripheral blood, collected in a trial of Ad26.COV2.S vaccine versus placebo. The receptor source for this set is a person aged 18-65 years who received the Ad26.COV2.S COVID-19 vaccine or a placebo.

In nucleotides, the CDR3 is TGTGCCAGCAGCCCCAGGACAGGGGCTGGCACCATATATTTT. Its protein product is CASSPRTGAGTIYF. The genes are TRBV7-2 and TRBJ1-3; TRBD1 agrees at 9 bases. CDR3 length: 14 residues. V lost 5 bases and J lost 9; bases outside the gene matches: 8. Germline values: CDR1 SGHTA, CDR2 FQGNSA.

A remark on this clone: Other DNA sequences in the same sample also yield this CDR3. This chain uses TRBV11-3 with TRBJ2-5; D is undetermined. The CDR3 runs to 12 residues. Trimming stripped 4 bases from V and 5 bases from J, with 8 bases between. Germline V gives CDR1 SGHNT, CDR2 YENEEA. The CDR3 protein is CASSSGSETQYF. CDR3 coding DNA: TGTGCCAGCAGCTCGGGTTCGGAGACCCAGTACTTC.

This chain connects TRBV5-1 to TRBJ1-2; 8 positions match TRBD1. V was pared by 2 bases and J by 5 bases, with 2 bases of the junction left unmatched. The length of the CDR3 is 13 residues. Per the germline V gene, CDR1 is SGHRS and CDR2 is YFSETQ. CDR3 residues: CASSFDRGYGYTF. CDR3 nucleotides: TGCGCCAGCAGCTTCGACAGGGGATATGGCTACACCTTC.

The rearrangement links TRBV12-2 to TRBJ2-7; the table's TRBD2 call for D was not verified on the DNA. TRBV12-2 is termed a pseudogene. The CDR3 loop spans 19 amino acids. CDR3 sequence reads: CASRLAPRGGGPAIDEQYV. The CDR3 coding sequence is TGTGCAAGTCGCTTAGCGCCCCGGGGGGGAGGGCCTGCCATTGATGAGCAGTACGTC.

The chain couples TRBV6-2 or TRBV6-3 to TRBJ2-5, with a possible D match to TRBD1 (6 bases). Germline V gene data show CDR1 as MNHEY and CDR2 as SVGEGT. Trimming shortened V by 2 bases and J by 0 bases, and 10 bases separated the two germline ends. This CDR3 contains 15 residues. The CDR3 reads CASSYNQGNQETQYF. DNA of the CDR3: TGTGCCAGCAGTTACAACCAGGGGAACCAAGAGACCCAGTACTTC.

The chain recombines TRBV18 with TRBJ1-4, with D tentatively TRBD1 (5 bases). Germline loops: CDR1 KGHSH, CDR2 LQKENI. This CDR3 region has 14 residues. V dropped 1 base and J dropped 5 bases, with 8 bases sitting between them. The CDR3 DNA follows: TGTGCCAGCTCACCACGGGGCCCGAATGAAAAACTGTTTTTT. Amino acid sequence: CASSPRGPNEKLFF.

The V gene is TRBV7-9, the J gene TRBJ1-1; TRBD1 might be the D (5 bases). The CDR3 runs 14 residues. Germline V CDR1 and CDR2: SEHNR, FQNEAQ (reference sequence). V lost 5 bases, J lost 6 bases, and 16 bases lay in between. For the CDR3, the DNA is TGTGCCAGCAGCACGAGGGGAGGTAGCGCTGAAGCTTTCTTT. Translation: CASSTRGGSAEAFF.

The gene calls are TRBV4-3 and TRBJ1-5; possibly TRBD1 for D (6 bases). This CDR3 contains 16 residues. The V end was cut by 8 bases, the J end by 0 bases, with 17 bases between. CDR1 and CDR2 from the germline V gene are LGHNA and YSLEER. CDR3 nucleotides: TGCGCCAGCGCCCCCTTGGACAGCCATAGCAATCAGCCCCAGCATTTT. This codes for CASAPLDSHSNQPQHF.

The genes are TRBV4-3 and TRBJ1-6; TRBD1 matches 9 bases. V was clipped by 4 bases and J by 6 bases; unmatched bases: 16. CDR3 length equals 19 residues. Germline CDR1 is LGHNA and CDR2 is YSLEER. CDR3 protein: CASSPTYPAGTGFNSPLHF. In DNA form, the CDR3 reads TGCGCCAGCAGCCCGACCTACCCAGCCGGGACAGGGTTTAATTCACCCCTCCACTTT.

This clone was observed once. V and J are TRBV29-1 and TRBJ1-1; D may be TRBD1 (6 bases). The ends were cut back, 4 bases at V and 1 base at J, with 10 bases in the middle. In germline, CDR1 is SQVTM, CDR2 ANQGSEA. CDR3 length: 13 residues. The CDR3 loop reads CSVGRDTNTEAFF. CDR3 sequence (DNA): TGCAGCGTTGGGAGGGACACGAACACTGAAGCTTTCTTT.

V and J are TRBV4-3 and TRBJ2-5; D is unresolved. This CDR3 region has 15 residues. Per the germline V gene, CDR1 is LGHNA and CDR2 is YSLEER. V gave up 0 bases and J gave up 5 bases, with 13 bases separating them. CDR3 coding DNA: TGCGCCAGCAGCCAAGAAAGCATAGAAGGGGAGACCCAGTACTTC. It encodes CASSQESIEGETQYF.

The rearrangement links TRBV28 to TRBJ2-3; 10 bases map to TRBD2. This CDR3 region has 17 residues. V was pared by 2 bases and J by 0 bases, with 5 bases of the junction left unmatched. Germline V CDR1 and CDR2: MDHEN, SYDVKM. CDR3 in DNA: TGTGCCAGCAGTTTAATCACTAGCGGGACTAGCACAGATACGCAGTATTTT. Translation gives CASSLITSGTSTDTQYF.

V gene TRBV7-2 combines with J gene TRBJ2-5, with D perhaps assigned TRBD1 or TRBD2 (6 bases each). With 4 bases removed from V and 4 bases from J, the gap between germline ends came to 16 bases. CDR1 and CDR2 (germline): SGHTA, FQGNSA. The CDR3 consists of 15 residues. CDR3 protein: CASSYPARGLETQYF. CDR3 in DNA: TGTGCCAGCAGCTACCCTGCTCGGGGGCTAGAGACCCAGTACTTC.

This clone has just a few counts. The genes are TRBV7-3 and TRBJ1-1; the D gene is possibly TRBD1 (6 bases). Germline V lookup: CDR1 SGHTA, CDR2 FQGTGA. CDR3 length equals 12 residues. The V gene lost 8 bases and the J gene lost 7 bases, with 14 bases spanning the gap. The DNA for the CDR3 is TGTGCCAGCGGAGACGCAGGGGATGAAGCTTTCTTT. Translating it yields CASGDAGDEAFF.

CDR3: CASSGSGHTDTQYF. CDR3 sequence (DNA): TGCGCCAGCAGCGGCAGTGGACACACAGATACGCAGTATTTT. The chain joins TRBV5-1 to TRBJ2-3; perhaps TRBD1 as D (5 bases). V gave up 4 bases and J gave up 2 bases, with 11 bases separating them. The V gene's germline CDR1 is SGHRS and CDR2 YFSETQ. The CDR3 covers 14 residues.

The chain employs TRBV30 and TRBJ1-6; D call uncertain. The germline gives CDR1 GTSNPN, CDR2 SVGIG (reference sequence). Trimming stripped 1 base from V and 11 bases from J, with 15 bases between. The CDR3 spans 14 residues. The CDR3 here is CAWSDKTRYPPLHF. The CDR3, as DNA: TGTGCCTGGAGTGATAAGACACGTTATCCACCCCTCCACTTT. The entire variable domain, with the rest obtained from reference TRBV30 and TRBJ1-6, is as follows: SQTIHQWPATLVQPVGSPLSLECTVEGTSNPNLYWYRQAAGRGLQLLFYSVGIGQISSEVPQNLSASRPQDRQFILSSKKLLLSDSGFYLCAWSDKTRYPPLHFGNGTRLTVT.

V gene TRBV7-2 combines with J gene TRBJ1-2; D gene uncertain. Looked up from germline, CDR1 is SGHTA and CDR2 is FQGNSA. The V end was cut by 2 bases, the J end by 3 bases, with 10 bases between. The CDR3 is 14 residues long. CDR3 sequence: CASSLLGEDYGYTF. The DNA of the CDR3 is TGTGCCAGCAGCTTACTCGGGGAAGACTATGGCTACACCTTC.

V usage is TRBV5-4 and J usage is TRBJ2-3; D gene ambiguous. V was pared by 4 bases and J by 1 base, with 16 bases between. The CDR3 length is 16 residues. Per germline, CDR1 SGHNT and CDR2 YYREEE (reference sequence). The CDR3 region has the DNA TGTGCCAGCAGCGTGGACGGGCCTCTTCGCACAGATACGCAGTATTTT. Amino acid sequence: CASSVDGPLRTDTQYF.

The gene calls are TRBV6-2 or TRBV6-3 and TRBJ1-5; no reliable D call. Germline V CDR1 and CDR2: MNHEY, SVGEGT. This CDR3 has 15 amino acids. V was cut by 0 bases and J by 0 bases, with 6 bases left in between. This CDR3 reads CASSYSGFSNQPQHF. The CDR3 nucleotides are TGTGCCAGCAGTTACTCCGGGTTTAGCAATCAGCCCCAGCATTTT.

The rearrangement joins TRBV30 to TRBJ1-4; D not certain. This CDR3 spans 15 amino acids. Germline CDR1 GTSNPN, CDR2 SVGIG (reference sequence). The V and J ends lost 1 base and 0 bases respectively, with 9 bases between them. CDR3 loop: CAWSAGSSTNEKLFF. Written as DNA, the CDR3 is TGTGCCTGGAGTGCGGGGTCTTCAACTAATGAAAAACTGTTTTTT.

In regard to this clone: The sample has other DNA sequences that encode this CDR3 too. The chain is built from TRBV7-2 and TRBJ1-6; D not certain. The V and J ends lost 5 bases and 10 bases respectively, with 9 bases between them. CDR3 size: 12 residues. CDR1 SGHTA and CDR2 FQGNSA come from the germline V gene. The DNA for the CDR3 is TGTGCCAGCAGCCTGGTTGGCTCACCCCTCCACTTT. Amino acids: CASSLVGSPLHF. The full variable domain, its missing parts supplied by reference TRBV7-2 and TRBJ1-6, is GAGVSQSPSNKVTEKGKDVELRCDPISGHTALYWYRQSLGQGLEFLIYFQGNSAPDKSGLPSDRFSAERTGGSVSTLTIQRTQQEDSAVYLCASSLVGSPLHFGNGTRLTVT.

This clone was seen a few times. This rearrangement joins TRBV4-2 to TRBJ2-7, with D uncertain. Trimming removed 5 bases from V and 4 bases from J, with 18 bases in between. This CDR3 comprises 15 residues. The germline V gene has CDR1 LGHNA and CDR2 YNFKEQ. The CDR3 DNA sequence: TGTGCCAGCAGCTTATCCCGGGCCGTTTCGTACGAGCAGTACTTC. Translation: CASSLSRAVSYEQYF.

The V and J genes are TRBV7-2 and TRBJ2-7; D perhaps matches TRBD2 (6 bases). With 3 bases removed from V and 0 bases from J, the gap between germline ends came to 12 bases. Germline CDR1 is SGHTA and CDR2 is FQGNSA. This CDR3 region has 15 residues. This chain's CDR3 is CASSLAGLSSYEQYF. DNA of the CDR3: TGTGCCAGCAGCTTGGCCGGACTAAGCTCCTACGAGCAGTACTTC.

This chain links TRBV5-6 with TRBJ2-5, with D perhaps TRBD2 (7 bases). The V gene lost 4 bases and the J gene lost 5 bases, with 15 bases spanning the gap. The CDR3 contains 14 residues. CDR1 and CDR2 (germline): SGHDT, YYEEEE. The CDR3 nucleotides are TGTGCCAGCAGCCCTTACGGGGGGCTTGAGACCCAGTACTTC. Translation: CASSPYGGLETQYF. The variable domain in full, with the rest retrieved from reference TRBV5-6 and TRBJ2-5, is DAGVTQSPTHLIKTRGQQVTLRCSPKSGHDTVSWYQQALGQGPQFIFQYYEEEERQRGNFPDRFSGHQFPNYSSELNVNALLLGDSALYLCASSPYGGLETQYFGPGTRLLVL.